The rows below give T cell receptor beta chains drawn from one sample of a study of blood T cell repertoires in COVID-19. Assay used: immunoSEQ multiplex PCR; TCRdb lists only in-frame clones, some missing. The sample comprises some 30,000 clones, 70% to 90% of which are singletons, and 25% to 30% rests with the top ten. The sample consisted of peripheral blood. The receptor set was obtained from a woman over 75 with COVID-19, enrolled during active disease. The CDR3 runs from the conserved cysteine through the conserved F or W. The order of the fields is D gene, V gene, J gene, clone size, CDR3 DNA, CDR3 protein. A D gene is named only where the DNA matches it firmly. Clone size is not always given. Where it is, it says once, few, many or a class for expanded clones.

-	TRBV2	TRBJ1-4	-	TGTGCCAGCAGTGTGAGGAAAACTAATGAAAAACTGTTTTTT	CASSVRKTNEKLFF
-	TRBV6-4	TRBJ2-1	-	TGTGCCAGCAGTGAAACAGGTTACTCCTACAATGAGCAGTTCTTC	CASSETGYSYNEQFF
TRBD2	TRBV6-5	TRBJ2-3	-	TGTGCCAGCAGTTTGGGACTAGGTACAGATACGCAGTATTTT	CASSLGLGTDTQYF
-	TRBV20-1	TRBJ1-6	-	TGCAGTGCTATTGAGGGGAGATCACCCCTCCACTTT	CSAIEGRSPLHF
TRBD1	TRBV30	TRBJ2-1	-	TGTGCCTGGATGAAAAACAGGGGCAATGAGCAGTTCTTC	CAWMKNRGNEQFF
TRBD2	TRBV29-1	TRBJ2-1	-	TGCAGCGCAAGGCGGGGGGACTACAATGAGCAGTTCTTC	CSARRGDYNEQFF
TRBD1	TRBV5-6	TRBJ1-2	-	TGTGCCAGCAGCTTGTGGGGGACAGAGACTGCACTGTGGGGCTACACCTTC	CASSLWGTETALWGYTF
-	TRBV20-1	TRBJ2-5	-	TGCAGTGCTAGAGATGGAGCGCAGTACTTC	CSARDGAQYF
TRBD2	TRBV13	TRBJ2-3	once	TGTGCCGCTTCCCGCGGGGGGCGGGGAGATACGCAGTATTTT	CAASRGGRGDTQYF
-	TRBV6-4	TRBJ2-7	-	TGTGCCAGCAGGCCAGGGGTAAGTGGGCCCTACGAGCAGTACTTC	CASRPGVSGPYEQYF
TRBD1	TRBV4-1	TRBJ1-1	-	TGCGCCAGCAGCCTCCCTCGGACAGGGGCCACTGAAGCTTTCTTT	CASSLPRTGATEAFF
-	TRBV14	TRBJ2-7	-	TGTGCCAGCAGCCAGCAGAGGGGACTCATCTCCTACGAGCAGTACTTC	CASSQQRGLISYEQYF
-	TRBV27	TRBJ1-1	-	TGTGCCAGCAGACTTACAGGGACCCTGAACACTGAAGCTTTCTTT	CASRLTGTLNTEAFF
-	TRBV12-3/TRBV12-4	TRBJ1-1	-	TGTGCCAGCAGTTTGACAGAGACTGAAGCTTTCTTT	CASSLTETEAFF
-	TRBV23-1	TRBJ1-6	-	TGCGCCAGCAGCCTCCGGGTACAGGGCTCACCCCTCCACTTT	CASSLRVQGSPLHF
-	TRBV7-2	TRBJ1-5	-	TGTGCCAGCAGCTTAGGCGGCGGCAGTAATCAGCCCCAGCATTTT	CASSLGGGSNQPQHF
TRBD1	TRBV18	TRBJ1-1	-	TGTGCCAGCTCATCGGACAGGGTCGCGACTTTCTTT	CASSSDRVATFF
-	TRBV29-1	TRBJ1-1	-	TGCAGCGTTGAAGCCGGGGCTGAAGCTTTCTTT	CSVEAGAEAFF
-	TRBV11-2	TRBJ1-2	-	TGTGCCAGCAGCTTAGAACCGGGGAGGGTCGAGGGCTACACCTTC	CASSLEPGRVEGYTF
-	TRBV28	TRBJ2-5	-	TGTGCCAGCAGTACTCAGGGTACCTGGGGGACCCAGTACTTC	CASSTQGTWGTQYF
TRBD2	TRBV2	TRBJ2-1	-	TGTGCCAGCAGTGGAGGTAGCGGGGGTTCGAATGAGCAGTTCTTC	CASSGGSGGSNEQFF
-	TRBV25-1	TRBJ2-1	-	TGTGCCAGCAGGACAGAATCCTACAATGAGCAGTTCTTC	CASRTESYNEQFF
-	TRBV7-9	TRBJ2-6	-	TGTGCCAGCAGCTTTTCGCAGGGGCTTGGGGCCAACGTCCTGACTTTC	CASSFSQGLGANVLTF
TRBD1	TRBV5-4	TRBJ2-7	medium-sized	TGTGCCAGCAGCCGACAGGGGTACGAGCAGTACTTC	CASSRQGYEQYF
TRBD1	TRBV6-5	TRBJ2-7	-	TGTGCCAGCAGTTACTCGATGCAGGGGGCGGGAGAGCAGTACTTC	CASSYSMQGAGEQYF
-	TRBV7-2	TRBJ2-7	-	TGTGCCAGCAGCTTAGCCACAGGAGACTACGAGCAGTACTTC	CASSLATGDYEQYF
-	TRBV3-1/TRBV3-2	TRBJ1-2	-	TGTGCCAGCAGCCCTGGACAGTCTCGGTATGGCTACACCTTC	CASSPGQSRYGYTF
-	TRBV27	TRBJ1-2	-	TGTGCCAGCTCCCAGATCAGGGGTTCCTATGGCTACACCTTC	CASSQIRGSYGYTF
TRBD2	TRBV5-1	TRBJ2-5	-	TGCGCCAGCAGCTTGGGGCCCCGGGGGGGCACAGAGACCCAGTACTTC	CASSLGPRGGTETQYF
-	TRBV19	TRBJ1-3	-	TGTGCCAGTAGTATCCTTGGAGGTTCCGGAAACACCATATATTTT	CASSILGGSGNTIYF
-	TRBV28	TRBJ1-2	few	TGTGCCAGCAGTTCCTCCTCCTCAGGGAGGGCCTATGGCTACACCTTC	CASSSSSSGRAYGYTF
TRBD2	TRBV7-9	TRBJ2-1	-	TGTGCCAGCAGCCGGGGGACTAGCGGTGATGAGCAGTTCTTC	CASSRGTSGDEQFF
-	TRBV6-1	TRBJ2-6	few	TGTGCCAGCAGTGAATACACCTCTGGGGCCAACGTCCTGACTTTC	CASSEYTSGANVLTF
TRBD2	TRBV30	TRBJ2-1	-	TGTGCCTGGAGTGTTAAAACCCCGGGGGGTGGGAATGAGCAGTTCTTC	CAWSVKTPGGGNEQFF
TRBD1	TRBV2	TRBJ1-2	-	TGTGCCAGCAGTGAGGGACAGGCTAACTATGGCTACACCTTC	CASSEGQANYGYTF
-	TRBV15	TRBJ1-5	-	TGTGCCACCAGCAGAGCCGGACAGCGAAGCAATCAGCCCCAGCATTTT	CATSRAGQRSNQPQHF
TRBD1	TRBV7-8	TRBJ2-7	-	TGTGCCAGCAGCCGAGACAGGGGAATCGTCGAGCAGTACTTC	CASSRDRGIVEQYF
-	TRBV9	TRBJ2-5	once	TGTGCCAGCAGCGTAGCCCCAGCGAAAGAGACCCAGTACTTC	CASSVAPAKETQYF
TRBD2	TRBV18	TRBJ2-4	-	TGTGCCAGCTCACCAGTCAGCGCGGGGGGAAATTTAGCCAAAAACATTCAGTACTTC	CASSPVSAGGNLAKNIQYF
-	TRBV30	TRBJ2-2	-	TGTGCCTGGAGTGGTGCCGGGAACACCGGGGAGCTGTTTTTT	CAWSGAGNTGELFF
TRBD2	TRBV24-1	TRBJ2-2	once	TGTGCCACCAGTGCCACTAGCGGGGGCCGGACCGGGGAGCTGTTTTTT	CATSATSGGRTGELFF
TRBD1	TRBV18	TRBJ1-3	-	TGTGCCAGCTCACCAACGGGACAGGGACCTGGAAACACCATATATTTT	CASSPTGQGPGNTIYF
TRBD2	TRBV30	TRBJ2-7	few	TGTGCCTGGAGTAAGTGGCGGGGGTCCTACGAGCAGTACTTC	CAWSKWRGSYEQYF
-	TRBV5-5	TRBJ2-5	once	TGTGCCAGCAGCACCCCTGGCCAGCAAGAGACCCAGTACTTC	CASSTPGQQETQYF
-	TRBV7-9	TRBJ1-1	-	TGTGCCAGCAGCTTAAATGGTAACAGGGCTGAAGCTTTCTTT	CASSLNGNRAEAFF
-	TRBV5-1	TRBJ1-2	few	TGCGCCAGCAGCTCGGCGGGGAGTGGAGGCTACACCTTC	CASSSAGSGGYTF
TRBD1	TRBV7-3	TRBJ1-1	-	TGTGCCAGCAGTGAGACAGGGGGCGCGGTCACTGAAGCTTTCTTT	CASSETGGAVTEAFF
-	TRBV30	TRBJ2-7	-	TGTGCCTGGAGCCCCCCCCGGGGAGGGGGGGCCTACGAGCAGTACTTC	CAWSPPRGGGAYEQYF
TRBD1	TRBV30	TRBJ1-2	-	TGTGCCTGGACTGACAGGGTGGACTATGGCTACACCTTC	CAWTDRVDYGYTF
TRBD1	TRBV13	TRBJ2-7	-	TGTGCGGCAGGGCAGGGGGCCCACGAGCAGTACTTC	CAAGQGAHEQYF
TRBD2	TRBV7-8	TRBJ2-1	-	TGTGCCAGCAGCTTAGAGGGATGGCGGGGGGGGAAAAATGAGCAGTTCTTC	CASSLEGWRGGKNEQFF